The rows below give T cell receptor beta chains drawn from one sample of a study of blood T cell repertoires in COVID-19. The repertoire was sequenced with immunoSEQ multiplex PCR; TCRdb's copy has only in-frame clones and lacks some. Of some 190,000 clones in the sample, 75% to 85% were seen once. Sequenced: PBMCs or T cells enriched from blood (not recorded which). The receptors derive from a man aged 25-45 years with acute COVID-19. CDR3s include the opening cysteine and the closing phenylalanine or tryptophan. A D gene is named only where the DNA matches it firmly. Only part of the rows carry a size: once, few, many, or a class if the clone is expanded.

>-|TRBJ1-1|-|TRBV5-4
CASGRIQMNTEAFF
TGTGCCAGCGGCAGGATACAGATGAACACTGAAGCTTTCTTT
>-|TRBJ1-1|-|TRBV7-9
CASSLASGLWEAFF
TGTGCCAGCAGCTTAGCTTCGGGGTTATGGGAGGCTTTCTTT
>TRBD2|TRBJ2-7|-|TRBV27
CASMSPSGGAARSYEQYF
TGTGCCAGCATGTCCCCTAGCGGGGGGGCAGCTAGGTCCTACGAGCAGTACTTC
>-|TRBJ1-1|once|TRBV5-4
CASWNGGDTEAFF
TGTGCCAGCTGGAACGGGGGGGACACTGAAGCTTTCTTT
>-|TRBJ1-3|-|TRBV6-5
CASSSFGNTIYF
TGTGCCAGCAGTTCTTTTGGAAACACCATATATTTT
>-|TRBJ1-1|few|TRBV6-5
CASSRDTEAFF
TGTGCCAGCAGTCGGGACACTGAAGCTTTCTTT
>TRBD1|TRBJ1-2|-|TRBV6-5
CASRTGVFYGYTF
TGTGCCAGCAGAACAGGGGTTTTTTATGGCTACACCTTC
>-|TRBJ2-7|-|TRBV9
CASRPDNSYEQYF
TGTGCCAGCAGACCGGACAACTCCTACGAGCAGTACTTC
>TRBD2|TRBJ2-7|many|TRBV2
CASSEARGGLYEQYF
TGTGCCAGCAGTGAAGCGCGGGGGGGCCTTTACGAGCAGTACTTC
>-|TRBJ2-5|-|TRBV5-1
CASSPVTGQETQYF
TGCGCCAGCAGCCCGGTGACAGGCCAAGAGACCCAGTACTTC
>-|TRBJ1-4|-|TRBV19
CARPMGGAGGIATNEKLFF
TGTGCCAGGCCCATGGGGGGGGCCGGGGGTATTGCAACTAATGAAAAACTGTTTTTT
>TRBD1|TRBJ1-6|-|TRBV25-1
CASSVTGMLSPLHF
TGTGCCAGCAGCGTGACAGGGATGCTTTCACCCCTCCACTTT
>TRBD1|TRBJ1-2|-|TRBV5-6
CASSFSPGTGNNYGYTF
TGTGCCAGCAGTTTTTCACCGGGGACAGGGAATAACTATGGCTACACCTTC
>-|TRBJ1-2|-|TRBV7-9
CASSLGGANYGYTF
TGTGCCAGCAGCTTAGGGGGGGCTAACTATGGCTACACCTTC
>-|TRBJ1-4|-|TRBV9
CASAPSVANEKLFF
TGTGCCAGCGCTCCGTCGGTGGCTAATGAAAAACTGTTTTTT
>TRBD1|TRBJ1-5|once|TRBV28
CASTFFTDRVGQPQHF
TGTGCCAGCACTTTTTTTACAGACAGGGTAGGTCAGCCCCAGCATTTT
>-|TRBJ2-3|-|TRBV7-2
CASSRGGATDTQYF
TGTGCCAGCAGCAGGGGGGGGGCCACAGATACGCAGTATTTT
>TRBD2|TRBJ2-3|-|TRBV27
CASSFVSASGVGTDTQYF
TGTGCCAGCAGTTTTGTTTCGGCTAGCGGGGTGGGCACAGATACGCAGTATTTT
>-|TRBJ1-2|-|TRBV10-1
CASSGSRGKGYTF
TGCGCCAGCAGTGGGTCCAGGGGTAAAGGCTACACCTTC
>TRBD1|TRBJ1-2|-|TRBV19
CASTRQGYYGYTF
TGTGCCAGTACCAGACAGGGATACTATGGCTACACCTTC
>TRBD1|TRBJ2-3|-|TRBV5-6
CASSLGRDSRYF
TGTGCCAGCAGCTTGGGCCGGGACAGCCGGTATTTT
>-|TRBJ2-5|-|TRBV19
CASSLRYQETQYF
TGTGCCAGTAGTTTGAGGTACCAAGAGACCCAGTACTTC
>TRBD1|TRBJ2-3|-|TRBV28
CASRPTLGGPDTQYF
TGTGCCAGCAGACCGACTTTAGGGGGCCCAGATACGCAGTATTTT
>TRBD1|TRBJ1-2|once|TRBV19
CASSDPGQGHYGYTF
TGTGCCAGTAGTGACCCGGGACAGGGACACTATGGCTACACCTTC
>-|TRBJ1-1|-|TRBV5-4
CASSLSGGNTEAFF
TGTGCCAGCAGCCTAAGTGGCGGCAACACTGAAGCTTTCTTT
>-|TRBJ2-7|-|TRBV7-6
CASSLAAGFVYEQYF
TGTGCCAGCAGCTTAGCTGCGGGGTTTGTCTACGAGCAGTACTTC
>-|TRBJ2-1|once|TRBV7-2
CASRPKGSGYNEQFF
TGTGCCAGCAGACCGAAGGGGTCCGGCTACAATGAGCAGTTCTTC
>-|TRBJ1-3|-|TRBV10-3
CAISEQGLSGNTIYF
TGTGCCATCAGTGAGCAAGGACTCTCTGGAAACACCATATATTTT
>-|TRBJ2-6|-|TRBV11-2
CASSSWGFGANVLTF
TGTGCCAGCAGCTCCTGGGGCTTCGGGGCCAACGTCCTGACTTTC
>-|TRBJ1-3|-|TRBV7-2
CASSLVGAGGNTIYF
TGTGCCAGCAGCTTAGTGGGGGCTGGTGGAAACACCATATATTTT
>-|TRBJ1-6|-|TRBV6-1
CASSEADRTPLHF
TGTGCCAGCAGTGAAGCAGACAGGACACCCCTCCACTTT
>-|TRBJ2-7|-|TRBV7-6
CASSLARGSEQYF
TGTGCCAGCAGCTTAGCCAGGGGAAGCGAGCAGTACTTC
>-|TRBJ1-1|-|TRBV5-6
CASSLGTGITEAFF
TGTGCCAGCAGCTTGGGTACGGGTATCACTGAAGCTTTCTTT
>-|TRBJ1-1|once|TRBV30
CAWSADRNTEAFF
TGTGCCTGGAGTGCGGACAGGAACACTGAAGCTTTCTTT
>-|TRBJ1-2|-|TRBV5-5
CASSRGHLYGYTF
TGTGCCAGCAGCCGTGGACACCTCTATGGCTACACCTTC
>-|TRBJ1-6|few|TRBV7-6
CASSTNRNSPLHF
TGTGCCAGCAGCACGAACAGGAATTCACCCCTCCACTTT
>TRBD2|TRBJ2-1|few|TRBV4-2
CASSQATSGGYNEQFF
TGTGCCAGCAGCCAAGCCACTAGCGGGGGCTACAATGAGCAGTTCTTC
>-|TRBJ2-6|-|TRBV15
CATSRDQSSGANVLTF
TGTGCCACCAGCAGAGATCAGTCCTCTGGGGCCAACGTCCTGACTTTC
>-|TRBJ1-2|-|TRBV27
CASSFSDQGGYGYTF
TGTGCCAGCAGTTTCTCAGATCAGGGTGGCTATGGCTACACCTTC
>TRBD2|TRBJ2-7|-|TRBV27
CASRTSGSYEQYF
TGTGCCAGCAGGACTAGCGGATCCTACGAGCAGTACTTC
>-|TRBJ1-2|few|TRBV12-3/TRBV12-4
CASSRYGYTF
TGTGCCAGCAGTCGCTATGGCTACACCTTC
>-|TRBJ1-1|-|TRBV30
CAWSQAGTHHEAFF
TGTGCCTGGAGCCAAGCCGGGACACATCACGAAGCTTTCTTT
>TRBD1|TRBJ1-6|-|TRBV10-1
CASSSRDATGDSPLHF
TGCGCCAGCAGCTCCCGGGACGCAACAGGGGATTCACCCCTCCACTTT
>-|TRBJ1-4|once|TRBV7-9
CASSLLEKRFF
TGTGCCAGCAGCCTTCTCGAGAAACGGTTTTTT
>TRBD2|TRBJ2-1|-|TRBV7-9
CASSLIITSGRNEQFF
TGTGCCAGCAGCTTAATAATCACTAGCGGGAGGAATGAGCAGTTCTTC
>-|TRBJ1-5|-|TRBV30
CAWSQGGSDQPQHF
TGTGCCTGGAGTCAAGGAGGTAGCGATCAGCCCCAGCATTTT